Each of the 21 T cell receptor beta chains below was sequenced from the same sample in a study of PD-1 blockade in classical Hodgkin lymphoma. Each of the patients experienced relapse following autologous stem cell transplantation, and their brentuximab vedotin exposure differed. Clones were read by immunoSEQ multiplex PCR, and TCRdb kept only the in-frame ones, dropping some. This table has 13,000 or so clones, approximately 91% appearing once. Sequenced here: peripheral blood mononuclear cells (PBMCs), sampled at baseline. Every receptor here comes from a human donor with classical Hodgkin lymphoma.

The J gene is TRBJ1-5, the V gene TRBV4-1; D uncertain. The CDR3 spans 15 residues. CDR1 and CDR2 from the germline V gene are MGHRA and YSYEKL. V was clipped by 0 bases and J by 0 bases, with 6 bases between them. For the CDR3, the DNA is TGCGCCAGCAGCCAAGAGGGGAATAGCAATCAGCCCCAGCATTTT. Translating gives CASSQEGNSNQPQHF.

This chain joins TRBV5-1 and TRBJ1-2, with TRBD1 matching 10 bases. CDR3 length equals 14 residues. Germline lookup yields CDR1 SGHRS and CDR2 YFSETQ. V gave up 4 bases and J gave up 7 bases; unmatched junction bases: 7. CDR3 nucleotides: TGCGCCAGCAGCCTAGACAGGGGGCTGTCTGGCTACACCTTC. It translates to CASSLDRGLSGYTF.

The gene calls are TRBV5-1 and TRBJ2-5; 16 nucleotides match TRBD2. Trimming removed 4 bases from V and 9 bases from J; junction bases left unmatched: 12. The CDR3 spans 17 residues. Per the germline V gene, CDR1 is SGHRS and CDR2 is YFSETQ. The CDR3 DNA sequence: TGCGCCAGCAGCCCCGGGACTAGCGGGGGGGGACCAGTCTCCCAGTACTTC. Translated: CASSPGTSGGGPVSQYF.

V gene TRBV11-3 combines with J gene TRBJ1-6, with D tentatively TRBD1 (5 bases). The CDR3 is 14 amino acids. Trimming pared 3 bases from V and 4 bases from J, leaving 7 bases between. Germline V gene data show CDR1 as SGHNT and CDR2 as YENEEA. The CDR3 DNA sequence: TGTGCCAGCAGCTTGGGGCCGTATAATTCACCCCTCCACTTT. Residues: CASSLGPYNSPLHF.

The rearrangement uses TRBV10-2 and TRBJ1-2; D unclear. The ends were cut back, 6 bases at V and 4 bases at J, with 12 bases in the middle. The CDR3 has 13 residues. The germline V gene has CDR1 WSHSY and CDR2 SAAADI. The CDR3 loop is CASSDGAGYGYTF. The CDR3 nucleotides are TGCGCCAGCAGCGACGGAGCGGGCTATGGCTACACCTTC.

The chain combines TRBV19 with TRBJ2-1, with 8 bases lining up with TRBD1. The CDR3 is 18 residues long. The junction had 11 bases not matched to a gene; V was cut back by 2 bases and J by 2 bases. Germline loops: CDR1 LNHDA, CDR2 SQIVND (reference sequence). In DNA, the CDR3 is TGTGCCAGTAGTATAAAATTCTGGTCGGGACAGGCCTACAATGAGCAGTTCTTC. This gives the protein CASSIKFWSGQAYNEQFF.

Remarks on this clone: At one of its ends the junction is not consistent with the germline gene, which may arise from a read error. The rearrangement joins TRBV28 to TRBJ2-5; the D is unclear. There are 12 residues in the CDR3. CDR1 and CDR2 (germline): MDHEN, SYDVKM. DNA for the CDR3: TGTGCCATTCAAATCAACTCCCAGGCACTTCACTTC. Encoded protein: CAIQINSQALHF.

This chain joins TRBV6-5 and TRBJ2-3; D perhaps matches TRBD2 (6 bases). V was shortened by 3 bases and J by 4 bases, with 14 bases between the two germline ends. The CDR3 totals 15 residues. Germline V lookup: CDR1 MNHEY, CDR2 SVGAGI. CDR3 protein: CASSYTGSGADTQYF. CDR3 DNA sequence: TGTGCCAGCAGTTATACGGGATCGGGGGCAGATACGCAGTATTTT.

This chain connects TRBV5-4 to TRBJ2-7; a weak D match, TRBD1 (6 bases). V was trimmed by 1 base and J by 2 bases, leaving 10 bases between them. There are 14 residues in the CDR3. Germline CDR1 and CDR2: SGHNT and YYREEE (reference sequence). CDR3 DNA: TGTGCCAGCAGCTTGACAGGGAACCCCTACGAGCAGTACTTC. Translating gives CASSLTGNPYEQYF.

The V and J genes are TRBV6-6 and TRBJ1-5, with TRBD1 identical over 7 bases. The CDR3 is 14 residues long. The trim removed 6 bases at V and 6 bases at J, leaving 8 bases unmatched. Germline V gene sequence: CDR1 MNHNY, CDR2 SVGAGI (reference sequence). CDR3 residues: CASSPRQGRQPQHF. The CDR3 DNA reads as TGTGCCAGCAGCCCAAGACAGGGACGTCAGCCCCAGCATTTT.

V and J are TRBV10-2 and TRBJ1-2; 7 bases are shared with TRBD1. J lost 8 bases, V lost 3 bases, and 12 bases had no gene match. The CDR3 is made up of 15 amino acids. Germline V gene lookup returns CDR1 WSHSY and CDR2 SAAADI. The CDR3 spells CASSDTGQVKGGYTF. The CDR3 coding sequence is TGCGCCAGCAGTGACACAGGACAGGTGAAAGGGGGCTACACCTTC.

This rearrangement joins TRBV5-1 to TRBJ1-2, with D perhaps TRBD1 (6 bases). The CDR3 loop spans 13 amino acids. V lost 4 bases to trimming and J lost 4 bases, with 11 bases between them. The V gene's germline CDR1 is SGHRS and CDR2 YFSETQ. The CDR3 reads CASSLDSTYGYTF. As DNA, the CDR3 is TGCGCCAGCAGCCTGGACAGTACCTATGGCTACACCTTC.

V is TRBV7-9 and J is TRBJ1-2; D call uncertain. The CDR3 consists of 12 residues. Germline V gene lookup returns CDR1 SEHNR and CDR2 FQNEAQ (reference sequence). V gave up 2 bases and J gave up 5 bases, with 6 bases separating them. The DNA of the CDR3 is TGTGCCAGCAGCTTAATGGGATATGGCTACACCTTC. Translated: CASSLMGYGYTF.

The chain employs TRBV5-1 and TRBJ2-7; 7 positions agree with TRBD1. The trim removed 4 bases at V and 2 bases at J, leaving 9 bases unmatched. Germline V gene data show CDR1 as SGHRS and CDR2 as YFSETQ. There are 15 residues in the CDR3. CDR3 residues: CASSLTGQATYEQYF. CDR3 sequence (DNA): TGCGCCAGCAGCCTTACTGGACAGGCCACCTACGAGCAGTACTTC.

On this clone: Relative to the germline gene, one junction end is altered; a read error may explain this. The rearrangement uses TRBV2 and TRBJ1-3; D remains unclear. There are 14 residues in the CDR3. Germline CDR1 and CDR2: SNHLY and FYNNEI. The CDR3 bases are TGTACCAGCAGTTTCATGGCATCTGGAAACACCATATATTTT. This encodes CTSSFMASGNTIYF.

Remarks on this clone: A read error may account for a junction end that differs from germline. The J gene is TRBJ2-5, the V gene TRBV5-1, with D possibly TRBD1 on 6 matching bases. Germline V gene sequence: CDR1 SGHRS, CDR2 YFSETQ. The CDR3 totals 15 residues. The CDR3, as DNA: TGCGCCAGCAGCTTGCTAGGACAGTCGGTAGAGGCCCAGTACTTC. Its translation is CASSLLGQSVEAQYF.

The V call is TRBV6-6, the J call TRBJ2-3; 7 nucleotides align to TRBD1. Germline V gene data show CDR1 as MNHNY and CDR2 as SVGAGI (reference sequence). The CDR3 totals 15 residues. V was pared by 7 bases and J by 4 bases, with 11 bases of the junction left unmatched. The CDR3 nucleotides read TGTGCCAGCAACCAACAGGGGATAGGGGCAGATACGCAGTATTTT. Its translation is CASNQQGIGADTQYF.

The chain joins TRBV18 to TRBJ1-2; no firm D call. V lost 4 bases and J 7 bases, leaving 13 bases between the germline ends. Germline loops: CDR1 KGHSH, CDR2 LQKENI. The CDR3 has 13 residues. Here the CDR3 DNA reads TGTGCCAGCTCACTCCAGGTACTTCTTGGCTACACCTTC. As protein: CASSLQVLLGYTF. Supplemented by reference TRBV18 and TRBJ1-2, the full variable domain reads NAGVMQNPRHLVRRRGQEARLRCSPMKGHSHVYWYRQLPEEGLKFMVYLQKENIIDESGMPKERFSAEFPKEGPSILRIQQVVRGDSAAYFCASSLQVLLGYTFGSGTRLTVV.

The chain couples TRBV5-6 to TRBJ1-1, with TRBD1 as a possible D gene (5 bases). V lost 4 bases, J lost 8 bases, and 21 bases lay in between. Germline V gene lookup returns CDR1 SGHDT and CDR2 YYEEEE. The CDR3 covers 15 residues. The CDR3 coding sequence is TGTGCCAGCAGCCCTCTCGGGACCTCTCACGGGGAAGCTTTCTTT. Protein: CASSPLGTSHGEAFF.

This sequence joins TRBV5-1 and TRBJ2-5; perhaps TRBD1 as D (6 bases). The CDR3 spans 13 residues. V was cut by 6 bases and J by 2 bases, with 11 bases left in between. Germline V lookup: CDR1 SGHRS, CDR2 YFSETQ. Here the CDR3 reads CASTIGQQETQYF. The CDR3 DNA reads TGCGCCAGCACAATCGGACAGCAAGAGACCCAGTACTTC.

The rearrangement links TRBV5-1 to TRBJ1-1; the match to TRBD1 covers 9 bases. The trim removed 4 bases at V and 5 bases at J, leaving 3 bases unmatched. CDR1 and CDR2 from the germline V gene are SGHRS and YFSETQ. CDR3 size: 13 residues. CDR3 residues: CASSAGQGTEAFF. The CDR3 nucleotides are TGCGCCAGCAGCGCCGGACAGGGGACTGAAGCTTTCTTT.